A selection of T cell receptor beta chains follows, all from one sample in a study of T cell responses to AZD1222 COVID-19 vaccine. The assay was immunoSEQ multiplex PCR, and TCRdb's table has in-frame clones only and misses some. The sample gives 100,000 or so clones, 88% of which show up once; over 8% is in the top ten. The source material was peripheral blood, sampled on day 0 of AZD1222 vaccination. The receptors were sampled from an adult in good health. Each CDR3 is given without its conserved first and last residue.

v_call: TRBV4-3; cdr3_aa: ASSQGETEQF
v_call: TRBV5-4; cdr3_aa: ASSSPLGTGGYT
v_call: TRBV29-1; cdr3_aa: SVVAHNYGYT
v_call: TRBV6-2/TRBV6-3; cdr3_aa: ASSYSGHLLRDYGYT
v_call: TRBV9; cdr3_aa: ASSPQGSYGYT
v_call: TRBV6-5; cdr3_aa: ASAGETNEKLF
v_call: TRBV5-1; cdr3_aa: ASSLPRELLNEQF
v_call: TRBV6-5; cdr3_aa: ASSSTRGVTEAF
v_call: TRBV6-5; cdr3_aa: ASSSTEGAYNEQF
v_call: TRBV2; cdr3_aa: ASSKAEYRGRIYNEQF
v_call: TRBV5-1; cdr3_aa: ASSLKDTQSTYNEQF
v_call: TRBV6-5; cdr3_aa: ASSYPGPRSLNEQF
v_call: TRBV10-3; cdr3_aa: AISDSGQGALREQF
v_call: TRBV7-9; cdr3_aa: ASSPDRSGNTIY
v_call: TRBV30; cdr3_aa: AWSTHRGDTQY
v_call: TRBV5-1; cdr3_aa: ASSRTGRGYEQY
v_call: TRBV6-6; cdr3_aa: ASSYPTAQETQY
v_call: TRBV18; cdr3_aa: ASSRLDTEAF
v_call: TRBV5-4; cdr3_aa: ASSSRTGSTEAF
v_call: TRBV4-2; cdr3_aa: ASSQDIGAGRPYEQY
v_call: TRBV27; cdr3_aa: ASSFLHRAPEAFYEQF
v_call: TRBV10-1; cdr3_aa: ASRPGAGADEQF
v_call: TRBV3-1/TRBV3-2; cdr3_aa: ASSQGTSLLREKLF
v_call: TRBV10-3; cdr3_aa: AISKTPGPTDTQY
v_call: TRBV5-1; cdr3_aa: ASSTGTGARQETQY
v_call: TRBV2; cdr3_aa: ASSEEGIGDTQY
v_call: TRBV5-4; cdr3_aa: ASRAPGQGGTEAF
v_call: TRBV7-3; cdr3_aa: ASSRGLAVNTDTQY
v_call: TRBV5-4; cdr3_aa: ASDSQGAGANVLT
v_call: TRBV29-1; cdr3_aa: SVEGSVGDTQY
v_call: TRBV6-4; cdr3_aa: ASSPAGGEYNEQF
v_call: TRBV10-1; cdr3_aa: ATGQGTDTQY
v_call: TRBV10-1; cdr3_aa: ASSFYHIQETQY
v_call: TRBV6-1; cdr3_aa: ASSEQGYSPLH
v_call: TRBV28; cdr3_aa: ASSTVRTYEQY
v_call: TRBV10-2; cdr3_aa: ASSEEVPNTGELF